This record concerns one T cell receptor beta chain sequence. The clone's antigen remains unknown. Per-nucleotide qualities are absent, and no much larger clonotype sits a single base away. Using the deep immunoSEQ assay, multiplex PCR amplified TCR CDR3 regions from genomic DNA. Extracted genomic DNA from each cell subset was spread evenly across all wells of several immunoSEQ 96-well plates, with each plate serving as a replicate. For sorted subsets, about 210 ng of genomic DNA, equivalent to about 30,000 T cell genomes, went into each replicate PCR. Purified libraries were measured with a Qubit 3.0 fluorometer, size-checked on a Bioanalyzer 2100, and measured again with the KAPA Library Quantification kit. Every immunoSEQ 96-well plate was sequenced on a separate single-read 150-cycle Illumina NextSeq 550 flow cell. Concerning the study's data processing: Because the immunoSEQ output included only junctional sequences and no quality scores, the filtering could not be the same as the filtering used for full-length reads. Sequences were annotated with PyIR, a Python wrapper for IgBLAST v1.9, using IMGT germline references to assign V/J genes and CDR3. Reads with weak V/J assignments (E-value above 1e-6), missing CDR3, stop codons, out-of-frame junctions, or ambiguous translated residues were removed. A V3J clonotype was defined by an identical inferred V gene, J gene, and CDR3 amino acid sequence. To compute the percentage overlap between repertoires, the number of shared unique clonotypes was divided by the size of the smaller repertoire. Repertoire richness was assessed with RTK rarefaction, the Chao1 estimator, and Recon v2.1 estimates of unobserved clonotypes. Generation probabilities for all TCRbeta clonotypes obtained by the gDNA method from several donors were computed using OLGA. This is the immuneACCESS table as TCRdb keeps it, with only in-frame sequences that have V and J called. A part of the clones is gone; compared with another copy, unresolved V genes explain less than half, and the rest is unexplained. That table gives V, J and clone size, and the DNA gave D and trimming. Present in this sample are around 2.1 million clones, 85% to 95% of which were seen just once. The ten most abundant clones make up about 1.5% of the sample.

This record belongs to a study of shared clonotypes between healthy human individuals (dated by TCRdb to about 2020). In the study overall: A couple of women and three men aged 18 to 49 years were included in the cohort. Each donor's leukapheresis produced roughly between roughly 0.94 and 9.5 billion PBMCs. To increase sequencing depth and limit assay-specific biases, different laboratories used diverse techniques to prepare libraries and sequence TCR repertoires. For each donor, CD4 naive and CD4 memory were each given three plates, CD8 naive was given two plates, and CD8 memory was given one plate. Blood TCR repertoires of about five healthy adults were deeply sequenced to estimate repertoire size and the extent of clonotype sharing between individuals. The paper as a whole reports these results and caveats: Higher generation probabilities were observed for clonotypes shared by all four sorted-subset donors than for non-shared clonotypes. Estimated clonotype richness was generally larger for naive than for memory subsets. When a handful of donors were compared, the shared fraction of clonotypes was roughly 4.8% for naive CD4, roughly 3.4% for naive CD8, 2.3% for memory CD4, and around 0.4% for memory CD8. Pairwise subsampling led to the expectation that sequencing depth would affect the degree of clonotype sharing among donors. Sampling was restricted to blood, and TCR repertoires in tissues likely differ from the TCR repertoires found in blood. Because the study included a small number of donors, the genetic and exposure-history diversity represented was limited. Incomplete sequencing was indicated by rarefaction of sorted-subset datasets, despite the large sequencing depth.

CD8 naive samples were CD45RO-negative cells positively selected for CCR7, giving a CD45RA+CCR7+ population that excluded TemRA cells. The donors were healthy, HIV-negative adults who had no recently reported acute infections or vaccinations. Only Caucasian adults living in Nashville, Tennessee, USA were represented among the donors. After blood collection by leukapheresis, PBMCs were isolated using Ficoll-Histopaque density gradient centrifugation and then cryopreserved in the vapor phase of liquid nitrogen. Purity and quantity of every magnetically sorted T cell population were checked by analytical flow cytometry. From each sorted fraction, genomic DNA was isolated and quantified by UV absorbance on a Nanodrop 2000c. Reading from cysteine to phenylalanine, the CDR3 counts 16 amino acids. The DNA shown is the 48-base CDR3, in frame from base 1. A distance of 14 bases separates the germline ends of V and J, which lose 1 base and 4 bases respectively. CDR1 and CDR2 (SGHAT, FQDESV) derive from the germline V gene (reference sequence).

The receptor chain draws on TRBV11-1 and TRBJ2-1; the D gene is perhaps TRBD2, on 5 matching bases. The sequencing sample was made of naive CD8+ T cells from PBMCs. This sample's cell subset or site label indicates: CD45RA+CCR7+. This clonotype was sampled from a man between 18 and 35 years old in good health. Some clones in this sample may be carry-over from other donors' samples. The CDR3 has the sequence CASSLEGIRGYNEQFF. In nucleotides, the sequence is TGTGCCAGCAGCTTAGAGGGTATCCGCGGGTACAATGAGCAGTTCTTC.